A single sample gave rise to the 6 T cell receptor beta chains below, sequenced in a study of CD4 T cells in relation to SARS-CoV-2 and coronaviruses. The unexposed donors gave CD4+ T cells in about 2011-2019, prior to COVID-19. CD4+ T cells were isolated from the cells after around 9 days of culture. No cognate antigen is known for these TCRs. Profiling relied on immunoSEQ multiplex PCR, and the TCRdb table lists in-frame clones only, not all of them. The sample has tens of thousands of clones, around 75% seen once; the top ten hold about 12%. The sample consisted of CD4+ T cells from PBMCs, cultured in vitro. The receptors were sampled from a human donor in good health.

The CDR3 DNA sequence: TGTGCCAGCAGCCGTCAGACAGCGGTTGGAAACACCATATATTTT. Amino acid sequence: CASSRQTAVGNTIYF. The chain carries TRBV21-1 and TRBJ1-3. TRBV21-1 is a pseudogene locus. The CDR3 consists of 15 residues.

The chain links TRBV19 to TRBJ2-4; D gene uncertain. V lost 1 base and J lost 0, with 13 bases in between. From germline, CDR1 is LNHDA and CDR2 SQIVND (reference sequence). This CDR3 spans 17 amino acids. The CDR3 DNA reads as TGTGCCAGTAGTATAGGATGGACCGCACTAGCCAAAAACATTCAGTACTTC. It yields the protein CASSIGWTALAKNIQYF. Full variable domain (missing parts from reference TRBV19 and TRBJ2-4): DGGITQSPKYLFRKEGQNVTLSCEQNLNHDAMYWYRQDPGQGLRLIYYSQIVNDFQKGDIAEGYSVSREKKESFPLTVTSAQKNPTAFYLCASSIGWTALAKNIQYFGAGTRLSVL.

This rearrangement joins TRBV23-1 to TRBJ2-2; D is unclear. TRBV23-1 is marked as an open reading frame, function uncertain. The germline V and J ends were trimmed by 3 bases and 8 bases, with 13 bases remaining between them. The CDR3 has 14 residues. The CDR3 region is CASSHALRRGELFF. DNA for the CDR3: TGCGCCAGCAGTCACGCCCTACGCCGTGGGGAGCTGTTTTTT.

J is TRBJ2-2 and V is TRBV5-1, with 8 bases identical to TRBD2. Germline V gene lookup returns CDR1 SGHRS and CDR2 YFSETQ. The CDR3 length is 14 residues. V was clipped by 0 bases and J by 6 bases; unmatched bases: 1. As DNA, the CDR3 is TGCGCCAGCAGCTTGGCGGGGGGGCCCGGGGAGCTGTTTTTT. Translated: CASSLAGGPGELFF.

The rearrangement uses TRBV15 and TRBJ2-3; no clear D. V lost 0 bases and J 1 base, leaving 5 bases between the germline ends. This CDR3 is 14 amino acids long. Germline V gene data show CDR1 as LNHNV and CDR2 as YYDKDF (reference sequence). This CDR3 is CATSRDVGTDTQYF. The DNA of the CDR3 is TGTGCCACCAGCAGAGATGTGGGCACAGATACGCAGTATTTT.

The J gene is TRBJ1-5, the V gene TRBV10-3; D not certain. Germline V gene lookup returns CDR1 ENHRY and CDR2 SYGVKD. This CDR3 has 14 amino acids. V was shortened by 4 bases and J by 7 bases, with 14 bases between the two germline ends. This chain's CDR3 is CAISAREGSQPQHF. Here the CDR3 DNA reads TGTGCCATCAGTGCCCGAGAAGGGTCCCAGCCCCAGCATTTT.